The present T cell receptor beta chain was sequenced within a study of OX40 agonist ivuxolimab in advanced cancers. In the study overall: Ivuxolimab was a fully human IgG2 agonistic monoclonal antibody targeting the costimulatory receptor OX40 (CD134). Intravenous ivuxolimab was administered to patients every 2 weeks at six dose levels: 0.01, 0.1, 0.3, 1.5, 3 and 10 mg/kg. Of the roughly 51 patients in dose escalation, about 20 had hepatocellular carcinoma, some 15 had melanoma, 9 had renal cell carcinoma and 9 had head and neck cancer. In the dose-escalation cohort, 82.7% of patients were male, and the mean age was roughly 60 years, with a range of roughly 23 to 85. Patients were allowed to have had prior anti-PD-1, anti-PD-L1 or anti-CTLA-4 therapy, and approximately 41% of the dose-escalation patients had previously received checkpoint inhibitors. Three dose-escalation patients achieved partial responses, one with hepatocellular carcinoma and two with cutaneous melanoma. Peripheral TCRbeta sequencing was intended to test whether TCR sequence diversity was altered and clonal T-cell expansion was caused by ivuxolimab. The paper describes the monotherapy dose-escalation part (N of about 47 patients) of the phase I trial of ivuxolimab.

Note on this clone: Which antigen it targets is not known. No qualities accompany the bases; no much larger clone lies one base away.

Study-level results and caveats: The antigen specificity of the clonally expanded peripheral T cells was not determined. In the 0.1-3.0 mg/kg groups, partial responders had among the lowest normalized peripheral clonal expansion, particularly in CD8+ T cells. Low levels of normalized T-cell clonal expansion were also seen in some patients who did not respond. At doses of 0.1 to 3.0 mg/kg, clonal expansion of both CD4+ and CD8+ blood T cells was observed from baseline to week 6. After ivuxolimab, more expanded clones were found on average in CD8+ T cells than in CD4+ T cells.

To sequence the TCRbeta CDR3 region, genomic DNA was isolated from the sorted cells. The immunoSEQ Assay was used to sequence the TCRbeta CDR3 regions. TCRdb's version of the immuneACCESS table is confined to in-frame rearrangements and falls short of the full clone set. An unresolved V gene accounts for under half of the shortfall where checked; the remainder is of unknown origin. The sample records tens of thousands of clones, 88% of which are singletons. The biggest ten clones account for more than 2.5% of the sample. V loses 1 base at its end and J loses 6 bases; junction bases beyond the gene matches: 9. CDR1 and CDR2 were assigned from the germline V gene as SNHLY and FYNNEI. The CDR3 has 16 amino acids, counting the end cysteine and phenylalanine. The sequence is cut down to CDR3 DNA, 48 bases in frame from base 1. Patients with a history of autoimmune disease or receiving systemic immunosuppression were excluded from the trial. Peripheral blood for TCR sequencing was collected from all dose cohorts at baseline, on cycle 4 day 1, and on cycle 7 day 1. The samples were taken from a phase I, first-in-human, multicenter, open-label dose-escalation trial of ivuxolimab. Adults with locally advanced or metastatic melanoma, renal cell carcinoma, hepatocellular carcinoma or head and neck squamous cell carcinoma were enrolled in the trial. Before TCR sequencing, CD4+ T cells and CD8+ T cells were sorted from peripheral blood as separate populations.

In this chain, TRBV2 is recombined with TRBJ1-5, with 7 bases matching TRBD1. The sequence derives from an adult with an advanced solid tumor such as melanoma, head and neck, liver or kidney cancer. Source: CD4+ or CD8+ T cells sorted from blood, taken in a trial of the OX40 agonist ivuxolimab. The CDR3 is CASSEVGTVGGQPQHF. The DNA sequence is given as TGTGCCAGCAGTGAAGTAGGGACAGTGGGGGGTCAGCCCCAGCATTTT.